Shown below are 14 T cell receptor beta chains from a single sample sequenced in a study of shared clonotypes between healthy human individuals. Naivety among CD8 cells was defined by CD45RO negativity and positive CCR7 selection, thereby excluding terminally differentiated effector memory CD45RA+ cells. TCRdb keeps only in-frame clones here, not all; method: immunoSEQ multiplex PCR. The repertoire holds 660,000 or so clones, roughly 96% seen once, with 0.11% in the top ten. Sample: naive CD8+ T cells sorted from blood. Receptors were obtained from a woman between 25 and 40 years old in good health.

The V gene is TRBV20-1, the J gene TRBJ2-1, with D hard to call. Trimming stripped 6 bases from V and 14 bases from J, with 8 bases between. Germline V gene sequence: CDR1 DFQATT, CDR2 SNEGSKA (reference sequence). This CDR3 has 8 amino acids. Here the CDR3 reads CSAGYKFF. The CDR3 DNA reads TGCAGTGCCGGCTACAAGTTCTTC.

The chain couples TRBV28 to TRBJ2-7; perhaps TRBD2 as D (6 bases). V lost 2 bases to trimming and J lost 6 bases, with 14 bases between them. Germline CDR1 MDHEN, CDR2 SYDVKM. This CDR3 has 14 amino acids. CDR3 sequence (DNA): TGTGCCAGCAGTTTAACGCTCCGGGGGTCCGAGCAGTACTTC. It yields the protein CASSLTLRGSEQYF. Full variable domain (remainder filled in from reference TRBV28 and TRBJ2-7): DVKVTQSSRYLVKRTGEKVFLECVQDMDHENMFWYRQDPGLGLRLIYFSYDVKMKEKGDIPEGYSVSREKKERFSLILESASTNQTSMYLCASSLTLRGSEQYFGPGTRLTVT.

The chain is built from TRBV28 and TRBJ2-3; 9 bases agree with TRBD2. With 2 bases clipped from V and 1 base from J, the junction kept 7 bases outside the gene matches. Germline CDR1 reads MDHEN; CDR2 reads SYDVKM. The CDR3 contains 17 residues. CDR3 DNA sequence: TGTGCCAGCAGTTTACTAGCGGGGCGACACGGCACAGATACGCAGTATTTT. Its protein is CASSLLAGRHGTDTQYF.

The gene calls are TRBV9 and TRBJ2-1; D is perhaps TRBD1 (6 bases). The CDR3 covers 14 residues. Germline V gene lookup returns CDR1 SGDLS and CDR2 YYNGEE. The V end lost 3 bases, the J end lost 6 bases, and 13 bases lay between the germline ends. In DNA form, the CDR3 reads TGTGCCAGCAGCGGCCCTCACAGGGTCAATGAGCAGTTCTTC. Its translation is CASSGPHRVNEQFF.

The chain employs TRBV19 and TRBJ2-1; tentatively, D is TRBD1 or TRBD2 (5 bases each). Germline-derived CDR1 and CDR2 are LNHDA and SQIVND (reference sequence). Trimming took 3 bases from V and 6 from J, leaving 12 bases between them. The CDR3 is made up of 14 amino acids. CDR3 in amino acids: CASSIPVGGNEQFF. DNA for the CDR3: TGTGCCAGTAGTATTCCCGTTGGGGGCAATGAGCAGTTCTTC.

V gene TRBV27 combines with J gene TRBJ2-5, with D uncertain. The CDR3 contains 13 residues. CDR1 MNHEY and CDR2 SMNVEV come from the germline V gene (reference sequence). With 2 bases removed from V and 5 bases from J, the gap between germline ends came to 9 bases. The CDR3 sequence is CASSLETGETQYF. The DNA of the CDR3 is TGTGCCAGCAGTTTAGAGACTGGGGAGACCCAGTACTTC.

This chain links TRBV28 with TRBJ2-7; D gene uncertain. V lost 5 bases and J lost 0, with 11 bases in between. Germline-derived CDR1 and CDR2 are MDHEN and SYDVKM. The CDR3 has 14 amino acids. Here the CDR3 reads CASSHVLYSYEQYF. The DNA for the CDR3 is TGTGCCAGCAGTCACGTATTATACTCCTACGAGCAGTACTTC.

The chain recombines TRBV19 with TRBJ1-1, with TRBD1 as a possible D gene (5 bases). Trimming removed 5 bases from V and 4 bases from J, with 8 bases in between. Germline V gene data show CDR1 as LNHDA and CDR2 as SQIVND (reference sequence). CDR3 length: 12 residues. Written as DNA, the CDR3 is TGTGCCAGTAGTTTGGGGCCCACTGAAGCTTTCTTT. It encodes CASSLGPTEAFF.

The rearrangement links TRBV2 to TRBJ2-7, with 7 bases that match TRBD2. Germline values: CDR1 SNHLY, CDR2 FYNNEI. Trimming at V came to 4 bases and at J to 2 bases, leaving 2 bases not matched to a gene. The CDR3 contains 13 residues. In DNA form, the CDR3 reads TGTGCCAGCAGTGGGGACTACACCTACGAGCAGTACTTC. Amino acids: CASSGDYTYEQYF.

The chain joins TRBV5-6 to TRBJ2-3; 7 bases map to TRBD2. The CDR3 is 15 amino acids. The V and J ends lost 2 bases and 0 bases, in that order; junction bases with no gene match: 3. CDR1 and CDR2 (germline): SGHDT, YYEEEE. The CDR3 loop is CASSFWGGSTDTQYF. The DNA of the CDR3 is TGTGCCAGCAGCTTTTGGGGGGGAAGCACAGATACGCAGTATTTT.

V and J are TRBV4-1 and TRBJ2-1; D is unresolved. CDR3 length: 15 amino acids. V was cut by 2 bases and J by 9 bases, with 17 bases left in between. CDR1 is MGHRA, CDR2 YSYEKL, per germline. CDR3 sequence reads: CASSQPTGPSGEQFF. The CDR3 nucleotides are TGCGCCAGCAGCCAACCGACTGGGCCCTCTGGTGAGCAGTTCTTC.

This chain connects TRBV4-1 to TRBJ2-7; 13 nucleotides agree with TRBD2. Germline CDR1 reads MGHRA; CDR2 reads YSYEKL. There are 18 residues in the CDR3. The V gene end was trimmed by 3 bases and the J gene end by 0 bases; junction bases not matched to a gene: 8. This CDR3 is CASSHGTSGMQNSYEQYF. CDR3 in DNA: TGCGCCAGCAGCCACGGGACTAGCGGGATGCAGAACTCCTACGAGCAGTACTTC.

This rearrangement joins TRBV27 to TRBJ2-5, with 8 bases fitting TRBD2. Trimming removed 5 bases from V and 0 bases from J; junction bases left unmatched: 8. The V gene's germline CDR1 is MNHEY and CDR2 SMNVEV (reference sequence). The CDR3 is 16 residues long. CDR3 in DNA: TGTGCCAGCAGTCCCAGCGGGGGTGATAACCAAGAGACCCAGTACTTC. It yields the protein CASSPSGGDNQETQYF.

The chain employs TRBV10-3 and TRBJ1-5; 7 bases are a match to TRBD1. This CDR3 spans 16 amino acids. CDR1 is ENHRY and CDR2 is SYGVKD in the germline V gene. The V segment lost 2 bases and the J segment 1 base; nucleotides outside the gene matches: 5. DNA of the CDR3: TGTGCCATCAGTGAGGGACAGGTCGAAAGCAATCAGCCCCAGCATTTT. Protein product: CAISEGQVESNQPQHF.